The rows below give T cell receptor beta chains drawn from one sample of a study of Ad26.COV2.S vaccination and SARS-CoV-2 variants. This table comes from immunoSEQ multiplex PCR, and its TCRdb copy is limited to in-frame clones, with some not included. The table shows 380,000 or so clones, with about 83% occurring only once. This material consisted of peripheral blood, taken in a trial of Ad26.COV2.S vaccine versus placebo. Receptors were obtained from a person aged 18-60 years who received the Ad26.COV2.S COVID-19 vaccine or a placebo. Each CDR3 is given with its conserved first and last residue. The order of the fields is V gene, clone size, J gene, D gene, CDR3 protein, CDR3 DNA. D genes are given only for firm matches. Expanded clones get a size class; other rows say once, few or many, or leave the size out.

TRBV3-1/TRBV3-2	NA	TRBJ2-1	NA	CASSNLRGEQFF	TGTGCCAGCAGCAACCTGAGGGGTGAGCAGTTCTTC
TRBV28	once	TRBJ2-1	TRBD2	CASRTPSGKSYNEQFF	TGTGCCAGCAGAACCCCTAGCGGGAAATCGTACAATGAGCAGTTCTTC
TRBV11-3	NA	TRBJ1-6	TRBD1	CASSPWTGGSPLHF	TGTGCCAGCAGCCCCTGGACAGGCGGATCACCCCTCCACTTT
TRBV7-3	NA	TRBJ2-1	TRBD1	CASSSGQYNEQFF	TGTGCCAGCAGCTCGGGACAGTACAATGAGCAGTTCTTC
TRBV4-1	few	TRBJ2-7	NA	CASSQWTSSYEQYF	TGCGCCAGCAGCCAATGGACCAGCTCCTACGAGCAGTACTTC
TRBV7-2	NA	TRBJ2-7	TRBD1	CASSFLGQGGEQYF	TGTGCCAGCAGCTTCCTTGGACAGGGAGGCGAGCAGTACTTC
TRBV7-2	NA	TRBJ2-2	NA	CASSLLRDTGELFF	TGTGCCAGCAGCTTATTAAGGGATACCGGGGAGCTGTTTTTT
TRBV7-2	NA	TRBJ2-4	NA	CASSPDRPLAKNIQYF	TGTGCCAGCAGCCCGGACAGACCCCTAGCCAAAAACATTCAGTACTTC
TRBV6-5	NA	TRBJ1-2	NA	CASSYPRFVGYTF	TGTGCCAGCAGTTACCCCCGGTTCGTTGGCTACACCTTC
TRBV2	NA	TRBJ2-2	NA	CASSPSGIYTGELFF	TGTGCCAGCAGTCCTTCGGGCATATACACCGGGGAGCTGTTTTTT
TRBV6-2/TRBV6-3	few	TRBJ1-6	NA	CASSYSSYNSPLHF	TGTGCCAGCAGTTACAGCTCCTATAATTCACCCCTCCACTTT
TRBV5-1	NA	TRBJ2-5	NA	CASSLAGAGSGETQYF	TGCGCCAGCAGCTTGGCCGGGGCGGGGTCAGGGGAGACCCAGTACTTC
TRBV27	NA	TRBJ2-1	TRBD1	CASKSVGTGGNEQFF	TGTGCCAGCAAGTCGGTAGGGACAGGGGGCAATGAGCAGTTCTTC
TRBV2	NA	TRBJ2-1	NA	CASSEVQFYNEQFF	TGTGCCAGCAGTGAAGTACAATTCTACAATGAGCAGTTCTTC
TRBV6-1	NA	TRBJ1-1	NA	CASSEVGRTEAFF	TGTGCCAGCAGTGAAGTTGGGAGAACTGAAGCTTTCTTT
TRBV6-5	NA	TRBJ1-2	NA	CASRPGRRGGYTF	TGTGCCAGCAGACCGGGTCGCAGAGGTGGCTACACCTTC
TRBV5-1	NA	TRBJ1-1	NA	CASRGTLDVNTEAFF	TGCGCCAGCAGGGGGACCCTGGACGTGAACACTGAAGCTTTCTTT
TRBV6-2/TRBV6-3	once	TRBJ2-7	TRBD1	CASSFPGTGSYEQYF	TGTGCCAGCAGTTTCCCCGGGACAGGGTCCTACGAGCAGTACTTC
TRBV6-6	once	TRBJ2-3	NA	CASSYSKQSSDTQYF	TGTGCCAGCAGTTACTCGAAACAGTCTTCAGATACGCAGTATTTT
TRBV10-1	NA	TRBJ1-3	NA	CASSDGTDGNTIYF	TGCGCCAGCAGTGACGGGACTGATGGAAACACCATATATTTT
TRBV7-2	NA	TRBJ2-3	NA	CASSQGGLPEGTEYF	TGTGCCAGCAGCCAAGGTGGGCTACCGGAAGGTACCGAGTATTTT
TRBV12-5	once	TRBJ2-7	NA	CASGLGNGVDEQYF	TGTGCTAGTGGTTTGGGCAATGGGGTTGACGAGCAGTACTTC
TRBV5-1	NA	TRBJ2-7	NA	CASAIQGSYEQYF	TGCGCCAGCGCAATACAAGGCTCCTACGAGCAGTACTTC
TRBV9	NA	TRBJ2-2	NA	CASSPEYTGELFF	TGTGCCAGCAGCCCCGAGTACACCGGGGAGCTGTTTTTT
TRBV6-5	NA	TRBJ1-6	NA	CASSYERVSYNSPLHF	TGTGCCAGCAGTTACGAACGGGTATCCTATAATTCACCCCTCCACTTT
TRBV2	once	TRBJ2-1	TRBD2	CASNGLAGVGVELFF	TGTGCCAGCAACGGTCTAGCGGGGGTCGGGGTTGAGCTGTTCTTC
TRBV2	NA	TRBJ2-1	NA	CASSEGHSYNEQFF	TGTGCCAGCAGTGAGGGGCACAGCTACAATGAGCAGTTCTTC
TRBV19	NA	TRBJ2-7	TRBD1	CASSVPGTGFEAYEQYF	TGTGCCAGTAGTGTTCCCGGGACAGGGTTCGAGGCCTACGAGCAGTACTTC
TRBV9	once	TRBJ2-1	NA	CASSVSVLPPSNEQFF	TGTGCCAGCAGCGTATCAGTGCTCCCCCCATCGAATGAGCAGTTCTTC